The entry that follows covers one T cell receptor (beta chain) sequence. Its specificity is unknown. A junction end diverges from the germline sequence, so it may reflect a read error. The CDR3 sequence is 14 residues long. Looked up from germline, CDR1 is ENHRY and CDR2 is SYGVKD. This sample was taken from a study of cytomegalovirus exposure and HLA in healthy donors. The overall study: A subsequent analysis stated that the 120 or so validation repertoires were run on the same platform as the roughly 620 first-cohort repertoires.

Whole-study results and caveats: The finding came from a later analysis; first-cohort TCR clusters tended to co-occur in the 120 or so validation repertoires. Researchers catalogued approximately 160 TCR beta chains as cytomegalovirus-associated. Rare TCR sequences predominated, though certain public TCRs were found in many donors.

Here immunoSEQ multiplex PCR was the method, and the copy in TCRdb shows in-frame clones only, minus some. The table lists approximately 160,000 clones, about 90% of them singletons. This chain links TRBV10-3 with TRBJ1-5, with D hard to call. This clonotype was obtained from a woman between 18 and 29 years old in good health and CMV-seropositive. The sequenced sample consisted of PBMCs. The CDR3 DNA reads as TGTGCCATCATTGAGGTCTCGGGCAATCAGCCCCAGCATTTT. Its translation is CAIIEVSGNQPQHF.